Below, one T cell receptor (beta chain) is given with its context. Its specificity is unknown. The data derive from a study of blood T cells in healthy people across ages. Study-wide findings and caveats: CMV status of donors was not determined, possibly confounding expanded clonotype changes. The study found more naive CD4+ cells and higher diversity in long-lived than aged donors.

After removal of 2 bases from V and 9 bases from J, the junction contained 5 bases not matched to a gene. Germline CDR1 is MDHEN and CDR2 is SYDVKM. The length of the CDR3 is 15 residues. A J-beta primer mix and a sample-barcoded 5' primer were used in a second PCR of about 7 to 12 cycles. With 12 random nucleotides, a template-switch adaptor tagged each individual cDNA molecule. Via MiXCR, TCRdb re-called the 5' RACE reads, giving one row per CDR3 protein. The table lists over a million distinct CDR3 sequences, 40% to 45% of them singletons. The authors extracted at least 6 micrograms of total RNA per sample.

This clonotype was obtained from a woman between 18 and 30 years old in good health. V usage is TRBV28 and J usage is TRBJ2-1, with TRBD1 matching over 12 bases. The sample was blood. This CDR3 is CASSLPGTGGGEQFF. The CDR3 DNA is TGTGCCAGCAGTTTACCCGGGACAGGGGGCGGTGAGCAGTTCTTC. Complete variable domain (other parts from reference TRBV28 and TRBJ2-1): DVKVTQSSRYLVKRTGEKVFLECVQDMDHENMFWYRQDPGLGLRLIYFSYDVKMKEKGDIPEGYSVSREKKERFSLILESASTNQTSMYLCASSLPGTGGGEQFFGPGTRLTVL.